This entry lists 9 T cell receptor beta chains sequenced from one sample in a study of T cells after yellow fever vaccination. TCRdb reanalysed the 5' RACE reads using MiXCR and keeps one entry per CDR3 protein. The sample includes 110,000 to 150,000 distinct CDR3 sequences, 6.6% seen only once; the top ten take approximately 0.61%. The sample here was CD4+ T cells sorted from PBMCs, taken 10 days after the yellow fever booster vaccination. All receptors derive from a man aged 30 to 39 who received the YFV17D yellow fever vaccine.

The sample holds a few counts of this clonotype. At one of its ends the junction is not consistent with the germline gene, which may arise from a read error. CDR3 bases: TGTGCCTCCGGGGAGTTTTTTGACTTC. This sequence encodes CASGEFFDF. The V and J genes are TRBV6-1 and TRBJ2-7, with a weak D call TRBD2 (5 bases). Germline V gives CDR1 MNHNS, CDR2 SASEGT. This CDR3 region has 9 residues.

In this sample, this clonotype turned up many times. The gene calls are TRBV5-1 and TRBJ2-1; a weak D match, TRBD2 (5 bases). Germline V CDR1 and CDR2: SGHRS, YFSETQ. V gave up 0 bases and J gave up 5 bases, with 9 bases separating them. This CDR3 spans 14 amino acids. CDR3 loop: CASSLASTHNEQFF. CDR3 nucleotides: TGCGCCAGCAGCTTGGCTAGCACCCACAATGAGCAGTTCTTC.

This clonotype has a count of ten or more. The chain links TRBV7-2 to TRBJ2-3; possible D gene TRBD1, 6 bases. The CDR3 has 15 residues. The V gene lost 4 bases and the J gene lost 10 bases, with 21 bases spanning the gap. Germline V lookup: CDR1 SGHTA, CDR2 FQGNSA. The CDR3 DNA sequence: TGTGCCAGCAGCTGGGGGCGGCGGCGTCGGGCTCCGCAGTATTTT. It codes for CASSWGRRRRAPQYF.

This clonotype was picked up many times. The J gene is TRBJ1-5, the V gene TRBV20-1; unclear D gene. The ends were cut back, 2 bases at V and 3 bases at J, with 8 bases in the middle. This CDR3 is 13 amino acids long. In germline, CDR1 is DFQATT, CDR2 SNEGSKA (reference sequence). This CDR3 reads CSARPHINQPQHF. The CDR3, as DNA: TGCAGTGCTAGACCACACATCAATCAGCCCCAGCATTTT.

Ten or more counts support this clonotype. The gene calls are TRBV7-2 and TRBJ2-2; TRBD1 agrees at 8 bases. V lost 7 bases and J lost 8; bases outside the gene matches: 12. The CDR3 consists of 15 residues. Germline V lookup: CDR1 SGHTA, CDR2 FQGNSA. The chain's CDR3 is CASTAEAGGVGELFF. CDR3 DNA sequence: TGTGCCAGCACCGCAGAGGCAGGGGGCGTGGGGGAGCTGTTTTTT.

Ten or more counts support this clonotype. This chain uses TRBV5-1 with TRBJ2-3, with 7 bases fitting TRBD2. Trimming at V came to 3 bases and at J to 0 bases, leaving 4 bases not matched to a gene. The CDR3 has 15 amino acids. Germline CDR1 reads SGHRS; CDR2 reads YFSETQ. The CDR3 reads CASSSGGSSTDTQYF. DNA for the CDR3: TGCGCCAGCAGCTCAGGCGGGAGTAGCACAGATACGCAGTATTTT.

This sequence joins TRBV7-8 and TRBJ1-1, with D perhaps matching TRBD1 (5 bases). The CDR3 is made up of 15 amino acids. The V end was cut by 5 bases, the J end by 5 bases, with 18 bases between. The germline CDR1 and CDR2 sequences are SGHVS and FQNEAQ. CDR3 region: CASSRRTTTETEAFF. The CDR3 DNA sequence: TGTGCCAGCAGCAGAAGGACAACCACGGAGACTGAAGCTTTCTTT.

This clonotype has ten or more counts. This sequence joins TRBV14 and TRBJ2-2; D unresolved. Germline V CDR1 and CDR2: SGHDN, FVKESK. This CDR3 has 13 amino acids. Deletions cut 7 bases from V and 7 bases from J, with 13 bases between. Written as DNA, the CDR3 is TGTGCCAGCACCCTAATGGGAATCGGGGAGCTGTTTTTT. Translation gives CASTLMGIGELFF. Combining the CDR3 with reference TRBV14 and TRBJ2-2 gives the whole variable domain EAGVTQFPSHSVIEKGQTVTLRCDPISGHDNLYWYRRVMGKEIKFLLHFVKESKQDESGMPNNRFLAERTGGTYSTLKVQPAELEDSGVYFCASTLMGIGELFFGEGSRLTVL.

This clonotype was recorded at least ten times. This chain connects TRBV7-2 to TRBJ2-2, with 7 bases matching TRBD1. Trimming took 5 bases from V and 5 from J; bases not matched to a gene: 5. The CDR3 has 14 amino acids. Germline V gene lookup returns CDR1 SGHTA and CDR2 FQGNSA. The CDR3, as DNA: TGTGCCAGCAGCCGACAGGGTCAGACCGGGGAGCTGTTTTTT. This encodes CASSRQGQTGELFF.